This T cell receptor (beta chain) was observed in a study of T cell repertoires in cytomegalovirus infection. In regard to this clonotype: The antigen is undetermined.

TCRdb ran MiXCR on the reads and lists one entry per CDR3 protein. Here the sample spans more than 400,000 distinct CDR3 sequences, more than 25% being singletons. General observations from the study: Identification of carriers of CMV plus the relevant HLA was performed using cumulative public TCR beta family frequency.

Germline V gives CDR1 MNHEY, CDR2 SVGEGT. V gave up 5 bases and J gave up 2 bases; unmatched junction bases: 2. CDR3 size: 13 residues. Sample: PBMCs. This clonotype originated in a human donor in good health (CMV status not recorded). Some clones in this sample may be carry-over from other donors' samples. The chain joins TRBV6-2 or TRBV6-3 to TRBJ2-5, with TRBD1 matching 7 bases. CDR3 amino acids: CASSQTGQETQYF. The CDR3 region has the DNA TGTGCCAGCAGTCAGACAGGGCAAGAGACCCAGTACTTC.